The present T cell receptor (beta chain) was sequenced within a study of shared clonotypes between healthy human individuals. Terminally differentiated effector memory CD45RA+ cells were left out of the naive CD8 fraction, which was CD45RO-negative and positively selected for CCR7. All donors were healthy HIV-negative adults lacking recent acute infections or vaccinations. Some clones are missing from TCRdb's copy, which holds only in-frame ones; the method was immunoSEQ multiplex PCR. The table includes 450,000 to 700,000 clones, around 95% detected once. The germline gives CDR1 SGHKS, CDR2 YYEKEE (reference sequence). This CDR3 spans 14 amino acids. The junction had 1 base not matched to a gene; V was cut back by 4 bases and J by 1 base.

The sequence derives from a woman younger than 45 in good health. Material: naive CD8+ T cells sorted from blood. The chain uses TRBV5-5 and TRBJ1-5; 8 bases agree with TRBD1. CDR3 amino acids: CASSHRGSNQPQHF. CDR3 coding DNA: TGTGCCAGCAGCCACAGGGGGAGCAATCAGCCCCAGCATTTT.